A selection of T cell receptor beta chains follows, all from one sample in a study of blood T cell repertoires in COVID-19. TCRdb's table, derived via immunoSEQ multiplex PCR, lists solely in-frame clones and lacks some. The sample includes over 200,000 clones, roughly 87% of them seen just once. The sequencing sample was made of peripheral blood. These receptor sequences come from a human donor in a cohort sampled during active COVID-19. Both conserved end residues are part of each CDR3. A D gene is named only where the DNA matches it firmly. Clone size is given for some rows only: seen once, a few or many times, or a class if the clone is expanded.

J: TRBJ1-5; D: .; V: TRBV12-3/TRBV12-4; size: .; DNA: TGTGCCAGCAGTACCATGGAGCAATCGCCCCAGCATTTT; CDR3: CASSTMEQSPQHF
J: TRBJ2-3; D: TRBD2; V: TRBV2; size: .; DNA: TGTGCCAGCAGTACACTAGCGGGAGAGCCAACTAGCACAGATACGCAGTATTTT; CDR3: CASSTLAGEPTSTDTQYF
J: TRBJ1-3; D: .; V: TRBV5-1; size: once; DNA: TGCGCCAGCAGCTTGGCAGGGCTCTCCTCTGGAAACACCATATATTTT; CDR3: CASSLAGLSSGNTIYF
J: TRBJ2-7; D: TRBD2; V: TRBV5-1; size: .; DNA: TGCGCCAGCAGCCCCGGGACTAGAGGGCGCGAGCAGTACTTC; CDR3: CASSPGTRGREQYF
J: TRBJ2-7; D: .; V: TRBV5-1; size: .; DNA: TGCGCCAGCAGCTTGACCGGGGAGCTATACGAGCAGTACTTC; CDR3: CASSLTGELYEQYF
J: TRBJ2-7; D: TRBD2; V: TRBV7-2; size: .; DNA: TGTGCCAGCAGCTTAGGACTAGCGAGCTCCTACGAGCAGTACTTC; CDR3: CASSLGLASSYEQYF
J: TRBJ2-7; D: TRBD2; V: TRBV6-2/TRBV6-3; size: .; DNA: TGTGCCAGCAGTTACTCAACTAGCGGGAGGGCCTGGGCCTACGAGCAGTACTTC; CDR3: CASSYSTSGRAWAYEQYF
J: TRBJ2-3; D: .; V: TRBV6-2/TRBV6-3; size: .; DNA: TGTGCCAGCACCCCCCCCGGAGCGGATACGCAGTATTTT; CDR3: CASTPPGADTQYF
J: TRBJ2-7; D: TRBD1; V: TRBV19; size: .; DNA: TGTGCCAGTAGACCCGGGACAGGTAACGAGCAGTACTTC; CDR3: CASRPGTGNEQYF
J: TRBJ1-1; D: TRBD1; V: TRBV2; size: .; DNA: TGTGCCAGCAGGGGACAGCCCAGAGCTTTCTTT; CDR3: CASRGQPRAFF
J: TRBJ1-2; D: .; V: TRBV6-5; size: .; DNA: TGTGCCAGCAGACTTGACAGGCCGACCTATGGCTACACCTTC; CDR3: CASRLDRPTYGYTF
J: TRBJ1-1; D: .; V: TRBV11-2; size: once; DNA: TGTGCCAGCAGCCCCGAGGGGGTTAGCACTGAAGCTTTCTTT; CDR3: CASSPEGVSTEAFF
J: TRBJ2-5; D: .; V: TRBV6-2/TRBV6-3; size: .; DNA: TGTGCCAGCAGTTACTGGGCGGAGACCCAGTACTTC; CDR3: CASSYWAETQYF
J: TRBJ1-5; D: .; V: TRBV30; size: once; DNA: TGTGCCTGGAGTGTCCTCTTGAGCAATCAGCCCCAGCATTTT; CDR3: CAWSVLLSNQPQHF
J: TRBJ1-6; D: .; V: TRBV7-2; size: .; DNA: TGTGCCAGCACCCGGGGGGGGTCAAACGGGTCACCCCTCCACTTT; CDR3: CASTRGGSNGSPLHF
J: TRBJ2-7; D: .; V: TRBV5-1; size: .; DNA: TGCGCCAGCAGGCGGGACGTGGCCTACGAGCAGTACTTC; CDR3: CASRRDVAYEQYF
J: TRBJ2-7; D: .; V: TRBV5-1; size: .; DNA: TGCGCCAGCAGCCTCGAAGGAGTCTACGAGCAGTACTTC; CDR3: CASSLEGVYEQYF
J: TRBJ1-5; D: TRBD1; V: TRBV7-9; size: .; DNA: TGTGCCAGCAGCCGGACAGGGGTCAATCAGCCCCAGCATTTT; CDR3: CASSRTGVNQPQHF
J: TRBJ1-2; D: .; V: TRBV19; size: .; DNA: TGTGCCAGTAGCCGCGACAGTCAGGGCTATGGCTACACCTTC; CDR3: CASSRDSQGYGYTF
J: TRBJ2-1; D: .; V: TRBV29-1; size: once; DNA: TGCAGCGTCGCAAGTGATGGACAGCCCTACAATGAGCAGTTCTTC; CDR3: CSVASDGQPYNEQFF
J: TRBJ1-1; D: TRBD1; V: TRBV6-6; size: .; DNA: TGTGCCAGCAGTTACCCCCAGGGGGAAGGGAACACTGAAGCTTTCTTT; CDR3: CASSYPQGEGNTEAFF
J: TRBJ1-3; D: .; V: TRBV25-1; size: once; DNA: TGTGCCAGCAGTGAAAAGGGACTCGGAAACACCATATATTTT; CDR3: CASSEKGLGNTIYF
J: TRBJ1-2; D: .; V: TRBV5-6; size: .; DNA: TGTGCCAGCAGCTTCGACCGGGTGGTTAACTATGGCTACACCTTC; CDR3: CASSFDRVVNYGYTF
J: TRBJ2-1; D: TRBD2; V: TRBV14; size: .; DNA: TGTGCCAGCACGGGGGTCGCGGGGGGGCCAAGTGAGCAGTTCTTC; CDR3: CASTGVAGGPSEQFF
J: TRBJ1-2; D: TRBD1; V: TRBV10-3; size: many; DNA: TGTGCCATCAGACAAGGACAGGCTGCGAGCGGCTACACCTTC; CDR3: CAIRQGQAASGYTF
J: TRBJ2-7; D: .; V: TRBV19; size: .; DNA: TGTGCCAGTAGTTTCGGGAGCTCCTACGAGCAGTACTTC; CDR3: CASSFGSSYEQYF
J: TRBJ2-1; D: TRBD2; V: TRBV28; size: few; DNA: TGTGCCAGCAGGGGGATTAGCGGGAGGAGTTATGAGCAGTTCTTC; CDR3: CASRGISGRSYEQFF
J: TRBJ1-1; D: TRBD1; V: TRBV19; size: .; DNA: TGTGCCAGTAGTATAGTAGGGGGCGCCGACCTGAACACTGAAGCTTTCTTT; CDR3: CASSIVGGADLNTEAFF
J: TRBJ1-2; D: .; V: TRBV6-5; size: few; DNA: TGTGCCAGCACCCTATTGGAAGGGGCCGGCTACACCTTC; CDR3: CASTLLEGAGYTF
J: TRBJ1-5; D: TRBD1; V: TRBV6-2/TRBV6-3; size: once; DNA: TGTGCCAGCAGTTACTCTCGGACAGGGGGCATCAATCAGCCCCAGCATTTT; CDR3: CASSYSRTGGINQPQHF
J: TRBJ2-7; D: TRBD1; V: TRBV7-9; size: once; DNA: TGTGCCAGCAGCTTTCAGGACAGGGAACACGAGCAGTACTTC; CDR3: CASSFQDREHEQYF
J: TRBJ1-1; D: .; V: TRBV6-5; size: .; DNA: TGTGCCAGCAGTTTAGCGGGGGTTAGTACTGAAGCTTTCTTT; CDR3: CASSLAGVSTEAFF
J: TRBJ1-1; D: TRBD1; V: TRBV25-1; size: .; DNA: TGTGCCAGCAGTGAACTTGACAGGGCGGACACTGAAGCTTTCTTT; CDR3: CASSELDRADTEAFF
J: TRBJ1-3; D: .; V: TRBV30; size: .; DNA: TGTGCCTGGGGATTAGAGAGCTCTGGAAACACCATATATTTT; CDR3: CAWGLESSGNTIYF
J: TRBJ2-1; D: .; V: TRBV19; size: .; DNA: TGTGCCAGTAGTATACAGATCTACAATGAGCAGTTCTTC; CDR3: CASSIQIYNEQFF
J: TRBJ1-2; D: .; V: TRBV27; size: .; DNA: TGTGCCAGCAGTTTATCGTCCCCCGGCGGGTACTATGGCTACACCTTC; CDR3: CASSLSSPGGYYGYTF
J: TRBJ2-7; D: TRBD2; V: TRBV5-4; size: .; DNA: TGTGCCAGCAGCTTGGATAGCGGGAGGGACGAGCAGTACTTC; CDR3: CASSLDSGRDEQYF
J: TRBJ1-2; D: TRBD1; V: TRBV4-3; size: .; DNA: TGCGCCAGCAGCCAAGGAACAGGGGAAGGTAACTATGGCTACACCTTC; CDR3: CASSQGTGEGNYGYTF
J: TRBJ1-2; D: TRBD1; V: TRBV18; size: .; DNA: TGTGCCAGCTCAGACAGGGCTGAACTTAACTATGGCTACACCTTC; CDR3: CASSDRAELNYGYTF
J: TRBJ2-7; D: .; V: TRBV30; size: .; DNA: TGTGCCTGGACCCCCAAACGGTTTTCGGAGCAGTACTTC; CDR3: CAWTPKRFSEQYF
J: TRBJ2-7; D: TRBD1; V: TRBV9; size: .; DNA: TGTGCCAGCAGCGTAGGACAGGGGAGGTACGAGCAGTACTTC; CDR3: CASSVGQGRYEQYF
J: TRBJ1-1; D: TRBD1; V: TRBV6-5; size: .; DNA: TGTGCCAGCAGTTCGGTACCGGGACAGGCTGAAGCTTTCTTT; CDR3: CASSSVPGQAEAFF
J: TRBJ2-7; D: TRBD2; V: TRBV11-2; size: .; DNA: TGTGCCAGCAGTACGGGGGGGACGAACTACGAGCAGTACTTC; CDR3: CASSTGGTNYEQYF
J: TRBJ1-1; D: TRBD1; V: TRBV11-2; size: .; DNA: TGTGCCAGCAGATCCCGACAGGGTGAGAACACTGAAGCTTTCTTT; CDR3: CASRSRQGENTEAFF
J: TRBJ1-1; D: .; V: TRBV29-1; size: once; DNA: TGCAGCGTCACAGAGCCGGCCACTGAAGCTTTCTTT; CDR3: CSVTEPATEAFF
J: TRBJ2-7; D: TRBD2; V: TRBV11-3; size: .; DNA: TGTGCCAGCAGCTTAAAGTCTTGGCGGGGGGGCCCCCACGAGCAGTACTTC; CDR3: CASSLKSWRGGPHEQYF
J: TRBJ2-1; D: .; V: TRBV28; size: .; DNA: TGTGCCAGCAGCCTCATAACAGGGACCTACAATGAGCAGTTCTTC; CDR3: CASSLITGTYNEQFF
J: TRBJ2-7; D: TRBD1; V: TRBV13; size: .; DNA: TGTGCCAGCAGCCTCCCAGGGACAGGGGTTTACGAGCAGTACTTC; CDR3: CASSLPGTGVYEQYF
J: TRBJ2-7; D: .; V: TRBV5-1; size: .; DNA: TGCGCCAGCACTTTTACGGGGTCCGACGAGCAGTACTTC; CDR3: CASTFTGSDEQYF
J: TRBJ1-4; D: .; V: TRBV12-3/TRBV12-4; size: .; DNA: TGTGCCAGCAGTTTAAAAAATCCGGTGCAACTGTTTTTT; CDR3: CASSLKNPVQLFF
J: TRBJ1-2; D: .; V: TRBV7-9; size: .; DNA: TGTGCCAGCAGCAGCCAATCGGGGGGCAGCTATGGCTACACCTTC; CDR3: CASSSQSGGSYGYTF
J: TRBJ1-6; D: .; V: TRBV15; size: .; DNA: TGTGCCACCAGCCGCGACGCGCGGAGCTCCTATAATTCACCCCTCCACTTT; CDR3: CATSRDARSSYNSPLHF
J: TRBJ1-5; D: TRBD1; V: TRBV19; size: .; DNA: TGTGCCAGTAAAAGGACAGGGGGAAACCAACCTAATCAGCCCCAGCATTTT; CDR3: CASKRTGGNQPNQPQHF
J: TRBJ2-1; D: TRBD2; V: TRBV27; size: .; DNA: TGTGCCAGCAGTCAATGGATCACCGGGGGGGGTGAGCAGTTCTTC; CDR3: CASSQWITGGGEQFF
J: TRBJ1-1; D: TRBD1; V: TRBV11-2; size: .; DNA: TGTGCCAGCAGTTTAGACAGGGGGCGCGGGGCTTTCTTT; CDR3: CASSLDRGRGAFF
J: TRBJ2-7; D: .; V: TRBV4-1; size: .; DNA: TGCGCCAGCAGCCAAGTCAGGCTAAGTCTGAACGAGCAGTACTTC; CDR3: CASSQVRLSLNEQYF
J: TRBJ1-1; D: TRBD1; V: TRBV5-1; size: .; DNA: TGCGCCAGCAGCCCACTCACGGACAGGGGTTCCCTCTCTGAAGCTTTCTTT; CDR3: CASSPLTDRGSLSEAFF
J: TRBJ2-7; D: TRBD1; V: TRBV5-1; size: .; DNA: TGCGCCAGCAGCTTTACCGGGACAGGGTCCTACGAGCAGTACTTC; CDR3: CASSFTGTGSYEQYF
J: TRBJ1-6; D: .; V: TRBV19; size: .; DNA: TGTGCCAGTAGTCCGGAACGACAGGTTCCGAATTCACCCCTCCACTTT; CDR3: CASSPERQVPNSPLHF